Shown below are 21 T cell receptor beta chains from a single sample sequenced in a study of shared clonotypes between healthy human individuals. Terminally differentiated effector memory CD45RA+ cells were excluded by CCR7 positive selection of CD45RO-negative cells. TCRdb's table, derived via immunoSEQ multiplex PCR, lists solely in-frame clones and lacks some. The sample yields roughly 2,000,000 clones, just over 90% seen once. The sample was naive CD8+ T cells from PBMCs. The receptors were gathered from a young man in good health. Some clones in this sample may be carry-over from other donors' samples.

The CDR3 region is CAVGTQDYF. The CDR3, as DNA: TGTGCCGTTGGGACGCAGGACTACTTC. V is TRBV7-9 and J is TRBJ2-7, with D possibly being TRBD1 or TRBD2 (5 bases each). The germline gives CDR1 SEHNR, CDR2 FQNEAQ (reference sequence). The CDR3 is made up of 9 amino acids. V gave up 11 bases and J gave up 13 bases, with 15 bases separating them.

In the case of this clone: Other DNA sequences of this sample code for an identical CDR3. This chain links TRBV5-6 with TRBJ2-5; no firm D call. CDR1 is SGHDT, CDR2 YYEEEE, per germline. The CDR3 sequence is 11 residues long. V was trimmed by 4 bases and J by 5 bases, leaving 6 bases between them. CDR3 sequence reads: CASSGGETQYF. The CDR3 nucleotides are TGTGCCAGCAGCGGTGGGGAGACCCAGTACTTC.

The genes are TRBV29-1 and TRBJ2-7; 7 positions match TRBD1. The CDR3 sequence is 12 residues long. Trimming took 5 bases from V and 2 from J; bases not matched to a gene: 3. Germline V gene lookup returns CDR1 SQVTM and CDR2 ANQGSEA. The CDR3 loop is CSVWDSAYEQYF. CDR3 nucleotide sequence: TGCAGCGTTTGGGACAGCGCCTACGAGCAGTACTTC.

CDR3 residues: CASSEGRGPSSYEQYF. The DNA of the CDR3 is TGTGCCAGCAGTGAAGGACGGGGGCCCAGCTCCTACGAGCAGTACTTC. The gene calls are TRBV5-4 and TRBJ2-7; D could derive from TRBD1 or TRBD2 (6 bases each). CDR1 and CDR2 from the germline V gene are SGHNT and YYREEE (reference sequence). Deletions cut 5 bases from V and 0 bases from J, with 18 bases between. This CDR3 is built from 16 residues.

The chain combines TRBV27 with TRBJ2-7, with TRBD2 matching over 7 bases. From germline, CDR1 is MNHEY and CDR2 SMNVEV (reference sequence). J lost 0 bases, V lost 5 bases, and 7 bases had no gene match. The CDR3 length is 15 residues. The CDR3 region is CASSIAGRSSYEQYF. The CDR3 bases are TGTGCCAGCAGTATAGCGGGTAGGAGCTCCTACGAGCAGTACTTC.

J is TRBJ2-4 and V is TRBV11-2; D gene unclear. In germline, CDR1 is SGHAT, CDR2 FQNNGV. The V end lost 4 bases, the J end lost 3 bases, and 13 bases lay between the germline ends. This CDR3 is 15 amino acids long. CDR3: CASSSPDIYKNIQYF. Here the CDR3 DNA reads TGTGCCAGCAGCTCACCCGACATTTACAAAAACATTCAGTACTTC.

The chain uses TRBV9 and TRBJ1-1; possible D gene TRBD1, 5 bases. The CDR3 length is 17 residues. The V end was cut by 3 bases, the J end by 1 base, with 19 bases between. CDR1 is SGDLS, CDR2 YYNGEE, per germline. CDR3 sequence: CASSDYPGRITNTEAFF. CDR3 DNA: TGTGCCAGCAGCGACTACCCGGGACGCATAACGAACACTGAAGCTTTCTTT.

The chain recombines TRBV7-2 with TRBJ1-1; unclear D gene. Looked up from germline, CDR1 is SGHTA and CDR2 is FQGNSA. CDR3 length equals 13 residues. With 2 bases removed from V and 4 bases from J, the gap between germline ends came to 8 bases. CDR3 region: CASSLRFATEAFF. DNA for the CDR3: TGTGCCAGCAGCTTACGGTTTGCCACTGAAGCTTTCTTT.

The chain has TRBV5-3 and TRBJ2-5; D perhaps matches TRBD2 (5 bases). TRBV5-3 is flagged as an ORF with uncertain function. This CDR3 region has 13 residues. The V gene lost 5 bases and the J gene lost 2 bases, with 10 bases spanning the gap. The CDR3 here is CARSLSGQETQYF. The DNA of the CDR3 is TGTGCCAGAAGTTTATCGGGGCAAGAGACCCAGTACTTC.

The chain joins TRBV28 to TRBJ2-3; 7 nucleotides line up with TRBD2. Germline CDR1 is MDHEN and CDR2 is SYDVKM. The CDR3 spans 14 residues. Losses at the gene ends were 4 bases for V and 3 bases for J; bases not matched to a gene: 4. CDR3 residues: CASSSRTRTDTQYF. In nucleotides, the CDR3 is TGTGCCAGCAGTTCCCGGACTAGAACAGATACGCAGTATTTT. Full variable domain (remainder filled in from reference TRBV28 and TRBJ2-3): DVKVTQSSRYLVKRTGEKVFLECVQDMDHENMFWYRQDPGLGLRLIYFSYDVKMKEKGDIPEGYSVSREKKERFSLILESASTNQTSMYLCASSSRTRTDTQYFGPGTRLTVL.

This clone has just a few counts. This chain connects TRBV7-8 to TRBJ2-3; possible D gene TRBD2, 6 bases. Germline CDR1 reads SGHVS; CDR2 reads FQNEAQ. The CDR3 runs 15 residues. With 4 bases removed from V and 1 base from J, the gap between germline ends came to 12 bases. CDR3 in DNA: TGTGCCAGCAGCTGGGGGGAGTGGGGCACAGATACGCAGTATTTT. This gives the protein CASSWGEWGTDTQYF.

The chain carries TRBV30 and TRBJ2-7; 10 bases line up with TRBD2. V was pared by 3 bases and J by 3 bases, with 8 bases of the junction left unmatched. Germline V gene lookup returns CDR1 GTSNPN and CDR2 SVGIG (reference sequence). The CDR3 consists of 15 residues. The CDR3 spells CAWREGLAEDYEQYF. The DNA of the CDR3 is TGTGCCTGGAGGGAAGGACTAGCGGAGGACTACGAGCAGTACTTC.

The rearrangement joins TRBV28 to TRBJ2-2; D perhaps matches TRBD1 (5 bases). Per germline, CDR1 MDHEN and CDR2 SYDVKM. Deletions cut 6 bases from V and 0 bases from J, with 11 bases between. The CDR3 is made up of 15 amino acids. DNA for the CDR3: TGTGCCAGCAGCTCGACAGTAGCGAACACCGGGGAGCTGTTTTTT. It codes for CASSSTVANTGELFF. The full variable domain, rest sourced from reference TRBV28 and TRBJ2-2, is DVKVTQSSRYLVKRTGEKVFLECVQDMDHENMFWYRQDPGLGLRLIYFSYDVKMKEKGDIPEGYSVSREKKERFSLILESASTNQTSMYLCASSSTVANTGELFFGEGSRLTVL.

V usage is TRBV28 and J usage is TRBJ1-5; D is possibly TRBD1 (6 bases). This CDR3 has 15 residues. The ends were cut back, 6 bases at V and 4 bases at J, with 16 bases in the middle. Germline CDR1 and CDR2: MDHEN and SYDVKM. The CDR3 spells CASRWGHRDNQPQHF. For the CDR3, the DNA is TGTGCCAGCAGGTGGGGGCACAGAGATAATCAGCCCCAGCATTTT. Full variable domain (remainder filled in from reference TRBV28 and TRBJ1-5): DVKVTQSSRYLVKRTGEKVFLECVQDMDHENMFWYRQDPGLGLRLIYFSYDVKMKEKGDIPEGYSVSREKKERFSLILESASTNQTSMYLCASRWGHRDNQPQHFGDGTRLSIL.

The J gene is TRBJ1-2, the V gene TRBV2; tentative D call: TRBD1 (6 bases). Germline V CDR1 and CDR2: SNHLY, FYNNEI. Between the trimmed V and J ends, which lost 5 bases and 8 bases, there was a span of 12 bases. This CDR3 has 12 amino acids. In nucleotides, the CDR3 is TGTGCCAGCAGTTTTGACAGGTTGGGCTACACCTTC. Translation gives CASSFDRLGYTF.

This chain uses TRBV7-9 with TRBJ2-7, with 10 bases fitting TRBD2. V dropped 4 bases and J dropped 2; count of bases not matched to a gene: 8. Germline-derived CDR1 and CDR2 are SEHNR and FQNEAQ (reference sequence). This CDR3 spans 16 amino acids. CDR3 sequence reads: CASSSSTSGPAYEQYF. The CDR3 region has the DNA TGTGCCAGCAGCTCCTCGACTAGCGGGCCCGCCTACGAGCAGTACTTC.

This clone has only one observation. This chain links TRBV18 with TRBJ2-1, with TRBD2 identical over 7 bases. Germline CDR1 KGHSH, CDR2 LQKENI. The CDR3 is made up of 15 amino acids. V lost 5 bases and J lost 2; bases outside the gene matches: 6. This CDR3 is CASSGRERAYNEQFF. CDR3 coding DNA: TGTGCCAGCTCAGGGCGGGAGCGCGCCTACAATGAGCAGTTCTTC.

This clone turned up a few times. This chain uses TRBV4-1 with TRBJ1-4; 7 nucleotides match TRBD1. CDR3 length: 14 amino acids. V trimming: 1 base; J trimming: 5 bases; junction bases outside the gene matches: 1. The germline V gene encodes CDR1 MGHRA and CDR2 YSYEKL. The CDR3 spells CASSQVTGNEKLFF. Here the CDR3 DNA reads TGCGCCAGCAGCCAAGTGACAGGGAATGAAAAACTGTTTTTT.

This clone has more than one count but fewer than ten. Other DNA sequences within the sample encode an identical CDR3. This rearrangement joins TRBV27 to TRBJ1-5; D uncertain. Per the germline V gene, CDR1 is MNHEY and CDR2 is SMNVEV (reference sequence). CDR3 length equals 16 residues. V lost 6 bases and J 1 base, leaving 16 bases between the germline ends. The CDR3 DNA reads TGTGCCAGCAGCCCGAGTTTGGGAGAAAGCAATCAGCCCCAGCATTTT. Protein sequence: CASSPSLGESNQPQHF.

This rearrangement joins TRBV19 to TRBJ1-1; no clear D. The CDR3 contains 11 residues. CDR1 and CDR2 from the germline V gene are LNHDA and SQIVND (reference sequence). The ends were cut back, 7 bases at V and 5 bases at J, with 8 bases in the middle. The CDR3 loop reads CASNFGTEAFF. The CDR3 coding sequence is TGTGCCAGTAATTTCGGTACTGAAGCTTTCTTT.

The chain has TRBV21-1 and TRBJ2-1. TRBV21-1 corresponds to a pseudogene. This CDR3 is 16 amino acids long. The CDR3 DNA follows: TGTGCCAGCAGCATTGGGTGGGGGGCACCCTACAATGAGCAGTTCTTC. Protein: CASSIGWGAPYNEQFF.